These 15 T cell receptor beta chains came from one sample sequenced in a study of beta chain bispecific antibodies for T cell cancers. Their antigens remain unidentified. Whole-study findings and limits: Most targeted TRBV signal came from the leukemia cell line cells, not normal T cells.

TCRdb reprocessed the 5' RACE reads with MiXCR, giving one entry per CDR3 protein. The data contain about 18,000 distinct CDR3 sequences, 2.1% of them singletons. T cells were expanded from blood mononuclear cells for around three days with anti-CD3 OKT3 or CD3/CD28 beads. Sequencing used healthy donor T cells cultured with leukemia cells. Every receptor here comes from a human donor in good health. Some clones in this sample may be carry-over from other donors' samples.

In its sample, this clonotype was seen many times. The CDR3 sequence is CASSERGVMDTQYF. CDR3 in DNA: TGTGCCAGCAGTGAAAGGGGCGTGATGGATACGCAGTATTTT. V gene TRBV2 combines with J gene TRBJ2-3, with TRBD1 as a possible D gene (5 bases). The CDR3 loop spans 14 amino acids. In germline, CDR1 is SNHLY, CDR2 FYNNEI. Trimming cost V 2 bases and J 6 bases, with 12 bases left between them.

This clonotype occurred many times. The chain uses TRBV29-1 and TRBJ2-2, with D possibly matching TRBD1 (6 bases). From germline, CDR1 is SQVTM and CDR2 ANQGSEA. The CDR3 extends over 14 amino acids. V gave up 3 bases and J gave up 5 bases, with 13 bases separating them. CDR3: CSVEPTGGTGELFF. The DNA of the CDR3 is TGCAGCGTTGAGCCGACAGGCGGTACCGGGGAGCTGTTTTTT.

There are many counts of this clonotype. The genes are TRBV28 and TRBJ2-1; weak D call: TRBD2 (6 bases). CDR1 is MDHEN and CDR2 is SYDVKM in the germline V gene. V was cut by 3 bases and J by 7 bases, with 13 bases left in between. The CDR3 sequence is 14 residues long. The CDR3 bases are TGTGCCAGCAGTTTCGGGGGTCTAAGGAATGAGCAGTTCTTC. Translated: CASSFGGLRNEQFF.

The rearrangement uses TRBV19 and TRBJ1-1; D possibly corresponds to TRBD1 (5 bases). CDR3 size: 14 residues. The V and J ends lost 7 bases and 2 bases respectively, with 14 bases between them. Germline values: CDR1 LNHDA, CDR2 SQIVND (reference sequence). CDR3 sequence: CASTLGQGNTEAFF. In DNA form, the CDR3 reads TGTGCCAGTACCCTGGGCCAGGGAAACACTGAAGCTTTCTTT.

This clonotype is judged medium-sized. This chain joins TRBV11-2 and TRBJ2-5; the match to TRBD2 covers 13 bases. The germline gives CDR1 SGHAT, CDR2 FQNNGV. The CDR3 sequence is 16 residues long. Trimming took 4 bases from V and 3 from J; bases not matched to a gene: 5. The CDR3 sequence: CASSSLAGGPEETQYF. The CDR3 region has the DNA TGTGCCAGCAGCTCACTAGCGGGGGGGCCGGAAGAGACCCAGTACTTC. Supplemented by reference TRBV11-2 and TRBJ2-5, the full variable domain reads EAGVAQSPRYKIIEKRQSVAFWCNPISGHATLYWYQQILGQGPKLLIQFQNNGVVDDSQLPKDRFSAERLKGVDSTLKIQPAKLEDSAVYLCASSSLAGGPEETQYFGPGTRLLVL.

This clonotype ranks as medium-sized. The V gene is TRBV10-3, the J gene TRBJ2-2; no definite D call. V was pared by 3 bases and J by 4 bases, with 6 bases between. The CDR3 totals 13 residues. CDR1 is ENHRY, CDR2 SYGVKD, per germline. The CDR3: CAISDEGTGELFF. CDR3 bases: TGTGCCATCAGTGACGAAGGCACCGGGGAGCTGTTTTTT.

The chain recombines TRBV6-5 with TRBJ2-3; 11 bases map to TRBD2. This CDR3 spans 16 amino acids. Germline V gene lookup returns CDR1 MNHEY and CDR2 SVGAGI. The V and J ends lost 6 bases and 5 bases, in that order; junction bases with no gene match: 10. This chain's CDR3 is CASRQNSGGAQDTQYF. The CDR3 bases are TGTGCCAGCAGACAAAATAGCGGGGGGGCCCAAGATACGCAGTATTTT.

This clonotype has a count of ten or more. V is TRBV6-1 and J is TRBJ2-3, with a possible D match to TRBD1 (5 bases). The CDR3 sequence is 17 residues long. The germline V gene has CDR1 MNHNS and CDR2 SASEGT. V lost 5 bases, J lost 4 bases, and 22 bases lay in between. For the CDR3, the DNA is TGTGCCAGCAGTCTATTGGGGCATTCGTCGGTAGCAGATACGCAGTATTTT. Translating it yields CASSLLGHSSVADTQYF.

J is TRBJ2-3 and V is TRBV24-1; D not resolved. Trimming took 4 bases from V and 0 from J, leaving 7 bases between them. The CDR3 has 14 amino acids. Germline V gene sequence: CDR1 KGHDR, CDR2 SFDVKD. The chain's CDR3 is CATSDSDSTDTQYF. Here the CDR3 DNA reads TGTGCCACCAGTGACTCCGACAGCACAGATACGCAGTATTTT.

This clonotype was picked up many times. The chain has TRBV5-1 and TRBJ1-1, with 7 bases lining up with TRBD1. From germline, CDR1 is SGHRS and CDR2 YFSETQ. The junction had 3 bases not matched to a gene; V was cut back by 0 bases and J by 4 bases. The CDR3 loop spans 14 amino acids. CDR3 DNA sequence: TGCGCCAGCAGCTTGGTAGCAGGGGGCACTGAAGCTTTCTTT. It specifies CASSLVAGGTEAFF.

This clonotype occurred many times. The chain carries TRBV10-3 and TRBJ2-5; maybe TRBD2 (6 bases). Germline-derived CDR1 and CDR2 are ENHRY and SYGVKD. There are 16 residues in the CDR3. The V and J ends lost 6 bases and 4 bases respectively, with 21 bases between them. The CDR3: CAISRLDQGGGETQYF. CDR3 bases: TGTGCCATCAGCCGGTTGGATCAGGGAGGAGGAGAGACCCAGTACTTC.

This clonotype has at least ten counts. V gene TRBV6-1 combines with J gene TRBJ1-1; TRBD1 matches at 7 bases. The germline gives CDR1 MNHNS, CDR2 SASEGT. The CDR3 contains 18 residues. The V gene end was trimmed by 3 bases and the J gene end by 1 base; junction bases not matched to a gene: 14. The CDR3: CASSEFEEVGQPNTEAFF. In DNA form, the CDR3 reads TGTGCCAGCAGTGAGTTTGAGGAGGTGGGACAGCCGAACACTGAAGCTTTCTTT.

This clonotype was observed many times. The chain is built from TRBV18 and TRBJ2-7, with D perhaps matching TRBD1 (6 bases). The CDR3 contains 12 residues. Germline-derived CDR1 and CDR2 are KGHSH and LQKENI. The ends were cut back, 5 bases at V and 7 bases at J, with 12 bases in the middle. The CDR3 DNA reads TGTGCCAGCTCATGGACAGCTATGGAGCAGTACTTC. Its protein product is CASSWTAMEQYF.

This clonotype was counted many times. This chain connects TRBV28 to TRBJ1-5; no reliable D call. The CDR3 loop spans 14 amino acids. V lost 3 bases and J 3 bases, leaving 9 bases between the germline ends. From germline, CDR1 is MDHEN and CDR2 SYDVKM. This chain's CDR3 is CASSFTGFNQPQHF. CDR3 DNA sequence: TGTGCCAGCAGTTTTACCGGGTTCAATCAGCCCCAGCATTTT. Full variable domain (outside the CDR3, taken from reference TRBV28 and TRBJ1-5): DVKVTQSSRYLVKRTGEKVFLECVQDMDHENMFWYRQDPGLGLRLIYFSYDVKMKEKGDIPEGYSVSREKKERFSLILESASTNQTSMYLCASSFTGFNQPQHFGDGTRLSIL.

Ten or more counts support this clonotype. CDR3 sequence reads: CSAREFRDRRRQETQYF. Written as DNA, the CDR3 is TGCAGTGCTAGAGAATTCCGGGACAGAAGGAGACAAGAGACCCAGTACTTC. J is TRBJ2-5 and V is TRBV20-1; TRBD1 aligns across 7 bases. The CDR3 runs to 17 residues. The ends lost 0 bases at V and 2 bases at J; junction bases unmatched: 12. CDR1 and CDR2 (germline): DFQATT, SNEGSKA (reference sequence).